Each of the 7 T cell receptor beta chains below was sequenced from the same sample in a study of OX40 agonist ivuxolimab in advanced cancers. Data came from immunoSEQ multiplex PCR; TCRdb stores just in-frame clones and leaves some out. The repertoire holds some 63,000 clones, with around 91% as singletons. Material: CD4+ or CD8+ T cells sorted from blood, obtained in a trial of the OX40 agonist ivuxolimab. The source of these receptors is an adult with an advanced solid tumor such as melanoma, head and neck, liver or kidney cancer.

J is TRBJ2-5 and V is TRBV14; D might be TRBD2 (6 bases). V was clipped by 2 bases and J by 3 bases, with 13 bases between them. The germline CDR1 and CDR2 sequences are SGHDN and FVKESK. The CDR3 consists of 15 residues. CDR3 sequence: CASSQLGGTEETQYF. The CDR3 coding sequence is TGTGCCAGCAGCCAACTGGGGGGAACGGAAGAGACCCAGTACTTC.

This chain joins TRBV9 and TRBJ1-5; TRBD1 agrees at 8 bases. CDR3 size: 19 residues. CDR1 and CDR2 (germline): SGDLS, YYNGEE. Trimming cost V 3 bases and J 4 bases; bases outside gene matches: 18. This CDR3 reads CASSARGDRIVPSNQPQHF. CDR3 coding DNA: TGTGCCAGCAGCGCGCGCGGGGACAGGATCGTGCCCTCTAATCAGCCCCAGCATTTT.

This sequence joins TRBV11-2 and TRBJ2-7, with D uncertain. This CDR3 region has 13 residues. Germline lookup yields CDR1 SGHAT and CDR2 FQNNGV. V lost 3 bases, J lost 2 bases, and 8 bases lay in between. CDR3 sequence: CASSLGTTYEQYF. CDR3 nucleotides: TGTGCCAGCAGCTTGGGCACAACCTACGAGCAGTACTTC.

V usage is TRBV4-2 and J usage is TRBJ2-3; 7 bases line up with TRBD2. With V trimmed by 4 bases and J by 2 bases, 9 bases remained unmatched. Germline lookup yields CDR1 LGHNA and CDR2 YNFKEQ. The CDR3 is made up of 16 amino acids. CDR3 coding DNA: TGTGCCAGCAGCCTCCTAAGCGGGGAACTCACAGATACGCAGTATTTT. This encodes CASSLLSGELTDTQYF.

V and J are TRBV29-1 and TRBJ1-4; D is perhaps TRBD1 (5 bases). The ends were cut back, 7 bases at V and 8 bases at J, with 14 bases in the middle. The germline V gene encodes CDR1 SQVTM and CDR2 ANQGSEA. This CDR3 is 12 amino acids long. The CDR3 sequence is CSAVGQEEKLFF. For the CDR3, the DNA is TGCAGCGCGGTGGGGCAGGAGGAAAAACTGTTTTTT.

V and J are TRBV6-1 and TRBJ2-1, with D possibly being TRBD2 (5 bases). The CDR3 runs to 17 residues. The V gene's germline CDR1 is MNHNS and CDR2 SASEGT. Trimming removed 0 bases from V and 1 base from J, with 13 bases in between. The CDR3 DNA is TGTGCCAGCAGTGAAGCGTTGCTAGCTGGTTCCTACAATGAGCAGTTCTTC. This encodes CASSEALLAGSYNEQFF.

The V gene is TRBV29-1, the J gene TRBJ2-1, with unresolved D. Trimming shortened V by 1 base and J by 0 bases, and 13 bases separated the two germline ends. This CDR3 region has 16 residues. The germline V gene has CDR1 SQVTM and CDR2 ANQGSEA. DNA for the CDR3: TGCAGCGTTGAAGGGCAGATGGAGATCTCCTACAATGAGCAGTTCTTC. Translated, it gives CSVEGQMEISYNEQFF.